This TCR beta chain originates from a study of cytomegalovirus exposure and HLA in healthy donors. Study-wide findings and caveats: V- and J-gene trimming in TCR beta was tied to a missense DCLRE1C variant by an analysis performed later. Among TCR sequences, most were rare, though some public TCRs appeared in many donors.

V was pared by 6 bases and J by 0 bases, with 3 bases of the junction left unmatched. CDR3 length equals 15 residues. Germline loops: CDR1 SGHNT, CDR2 YYREEE (reference sequence). PCR involved 60 Vbeta and 13 Jbeta primers. Some clones are missing from TCRdb's copy, which holds only in-frame ones; the method was immunoSEQ multiplex PCR. The sample holds about 120,000 clones, 75% to 90% seen once. Donors were ostensibly healthy at sampling, although undocumented immune exposures were probable. This clone was recorded a few times. Its antigen is undetermined. The chain recombines TRBV5-4 with TRBJ1-6, with 7 bases identical to TRBD1. The clonotype comes from a man aged 40-49 years in good health and CMV-seronegative. Input material: PBMCs. In DNA form, the CDR3 reads TGTGCCAGCACCTCAGGGGGCTCCTATAATTCACCCCTCCACTTT. It codes for CASTSGGSYNSPLHF.